These T cell receptor beta chains were read from a single sample in a study of T cells after yellow fever vaccination. TCRdb called the 5' RACE reads again in MiXCR, with one record for every CDR3 protein. The sample includes fewer than 500,000 distinct CDR3 sequences, 15% to 20% of them seen just once. The source material was PBMCs, sampled before the yellow fever booster vaccination. The receptors stem from a man between 18 and 29 years old who received the YFV17D yellow fever vaccine. Both conserved end residues are part of each CDR3. Fields, in order: V gene, J gene, D gene, clone size, CDR3 protein, CDR3 DNA. The D gene is left open where the match is weak. The listing skips clone size in some rows; elsewhere it reads once, few, many or a size class.

V: TRBV5-8; J: TRBJ2-3; D: NA; size: few; CDR3: CASSLVTFTDTQYF; DNA: TGTGCCAGCAGCTTAGTGACATTCACAGATACGCAGTATTTT
V: TRBV9; J: TRBJ1-5; D: NA; size: NA; CDR3: CASSVGGRNQPQHF; DNA: TGTGCCAGCAGCGTAGGGGGAAGAAATCAGCCCCAGCATTTT
V: TRBV6-5; J: TRBJ1-2; D: NA; size: few; CDR3: CASSGRGAEYGYTF; DNA: TGTGCCAGCAGCGGGCGGGGGGCCGAATATGGCTACACCTTC
V: TRBV9; J: TRBJ2-7; D: TRBD1; size: NA; CDR3: CASSGETGWSEQYF; DNA: TGTGCCAGCAGCGGAGAGACAGGGTGGAGCGAGCAGTACTTC
V: TRBV6-5; J: TRBJ1-2; D: TRBD1; size: many; CDR3: CASSRQGDYGYTF; DNA: TGTGCCAGCAGCAGACAGGGAGACTATGGCTACACCTTC
V: TRBV29-1; J: TRBJ1-2; D: NA; size: NA; CDR3: CSVDMRLRGYTF; DNA: TGCAGCGTTGACATGCGGTTGAGGGGCTACACCTTC
V: TRBV9; J: TRBJ1-2; D: NA; size: few; CDR3: CASSVDLTSGGYTF; DNA: TGTGCCAGCAGCGTAGATCTGACTTCGGGAGGCTACACCTTC
V: TRBV5-1; J: TRBJ1-2; D: NA; size: few; CDR3: CASSLVLGYGYTF; DNA: TGCGCCAGCAGCTTAGTCCTAGGCTATGGCTACACCTTC
V: TRBV15; J: TRBJ1-5; D: TRBD1; size: many; CDR3: CATTQGDSNQPQHF; DNA: TGTGCCACCACCCAGGGGGATAGCAATCAGCCCCAGCATTTT
V: TRBV6-5; J: TRBJ2-1; D: TRBD1; size: many; CDR3: CASTSGQGVGEQFF; DNA: TGTGCCAGCACCTCGGGACAGGGGGTCGGTGAGCAGTTCTTC